Here is one TCR beta chain with its context. What it recognizes is unknown. TCRdb fed the reads into MiXCR, producing one record per CDR3 protein. The repertoire consists of about 220,000 distinct CDR3 sequences, with roughly two fifths occurring once and the leading ten covering 55% to 60%. The source of the sample is a study of T cell repertoires in cytomegalovirus infection. Study at large: The authors relied on CMV epitopes, both recently identified HLA-C-restricted and well-studied HLA-B-restricted. From public TCR beta signatures came an indication of both CMV infection and matching HLA type.

Overall study findings and caveats: The study found HLA-C-restricted CMV-specific TCR beta clonotypes dominating the ex vivo response. There were carriers of CMV plus the relevant HLA, and cumulative public TCR beta family frequency identified them.

V was trimmed by 7 bases and J by 4 bases, leaving 13 bases between them. The germline gives CDR1 SGHTA, CDR2 FQGTGA. This CDR3 region has 13 residues. Material: CD8+ T cells from cultured PBMCs, obtained from culture after CMV antigen stimulation. The origin of this receptor is a human donor in good health (CMV status not recorded). Some clones in this sample may be carry-over from other donors' samples. This chain links TRBV7-3 with TRBJ1-1, with TRBD1 as a possible D gene (5 bases). The CDR3 loop reads CASMRGRGTEAFF. DNA of the CDR3: TGTGCCAGCATGCGGGGTAGGGGCACTGAAGCTTTCTTT.